The 9 T cell receptor beta chains reported below all come from one sample, sequenced in a study of T-cell reconstitution after alpha-beta-depleted transplantation in children. Unique molecular identifiers were used to barcode this TCRbeta library. TCRdb itself ran the PCR reads through MiXCR, one entry per CDR3 protein. The repertoire has around 700,000 distinct CDR3 sequences, about 12% of them found once; the top ten carry 0.79%. The sequencing used PBMCs, collected before TCRalphabeta/CD19-depleted stem cell transplant. These receptors originate from a girl between 2 and 10 years old with congenital amegakaryocytic thrombocytopenia, due to receive a stem cell transplant.

This clonotype appeared many times. The chain links TRBV12-3 or TRBV12-4 to TRBJ2-1, with 9 bases fitting TRBD2. CDR3 size: 15 residues. With V trimmed by 5 bases and J by 6 bases, 8 bases remained unmatched. CDR3 sequence reads: CASSTTSGSGNEQFF. DNA for the CDR3: TGTGCCAGCAGTACTACTAGCGGGTCTGGCAATGAGCAGTTCTTC.

Of note for this clonotype: This CDR3 is missing its conserved last phenylalanine or tryptophan, likely due to a read error. V is TRBV10-2 and J is TRBJ2-7; TRBD2 agrees at 8 bases. CDR1 and CDR2 from the germline V gene are WSHSY and SAAADI. V shed 6 bases, J shed 2 bases, and the junction held 9 bases outside the gene matches. The CDR3 loop spans 15 amino acids. The CDR3 reads CASRSTSGPTYEQYY. CDR3 sequence (DNA): TGCGCCAGCAGATCTACTAGCGGACCAACCTACGAGCAGTACTAC.

The chain carries TRBV20-1 and TRBJ1-1; a possible D gene is TRBD1 (5 bases). Germline V gene data show CDR1 as DFQATT and CDR2 as SNEGSKA (reference sequence). V was pared by 2 bases and J by 2 bases, with 9 bases between. CDR3 length: 13 amino acids. This CDR3 reads CSARNRLNTEAFF. DNA for the CDR3: TGCAGTGCTAGAAACAGGCTCAACACTGAAGCTTTCTTT.

The gene calls are TRBV7-9 and TRBJ2-5, with TRBD1 matching 9 bases. CDR3 length equals 16 residues. Germline V gene lookup returns CDR1 SEHNR and CDR2 FQNEAQ (reference sequence). Germline trimming cut 5 bases from V and 2 bases from J; bases unmatched to any gene: 9. CDR3 bases: TGTGCCAGCAGCCAATTGACAGGGGGAGAGCAAGAGACCCAGTACTTC. It yields the protein CASSQLTGGEQETQYF. Complete variable domain (other parts from reference TRBV7-9 and TRBJ2-5): DTGVSQNPRHKITKRGQNVTFRCDPISEHNRLYWYRQTLGQGPEFLTYFQNEAQLEKSRLLSDRFSAERPKGSFSTLEIQRTEQGDSAMYLCASSQLTGGEQETQYFGPGTRLLVL.

The chain recombines TRBV29-1 with TRBJ2-1; D gene unclear. The CDR3 contains 12 residues. Trimming cost V 4 bases and J 5 bases, with 9 bases left between them. CDR1 and CDR2 (germline): SQVTM, ANQGSEA. CDR3: CSVGKDDNEQFF. CDR3 sequence (DNA): TGCAGCGTTGGTAAGGACGACAATGAGCAGTTCTTC.

V is TRBV7-3 and J is TRBJ2-7; 9 positions agree with TRBD2. The ends lost 5 bases at V and 1 base at J; junction bases unmatched: 9. The CDR3 consists of 16 residues. Germline V gene sequence: CDR1 SGHTA, CDR2 FQGTGA. The chain's CDR3 is CASSPDSGRGSYEQYF. In DNA form, the CDR3 reads TGTGCCAGCAGCCCAGATAGCGGGAGAGGATCCTACGAGCAGTACTTC.

This clonotype came up many times. This chain connects TRBV20-1 to TRBJ2-1; weak D call: TRBD1 (5 bases). The CDR3 extends over 14 amino acids. V was cut by 2 bases and J by 3 bases, with 11 bases left in between. Germline assignment: CDR1 DFQATT and CDR2 SNEGSKA (reference sequence). CDR3: CSARIRAIYNEQFF. The CDR3 coding sequence is TGCAGTGCTAGAATCAGGGCCATCTACAATGAGCAGTTCTTC.

This clonotype was picked up a small number of times. The chain combines TRBV11-1 with TRBJ2-1; 13 nucleotides align to TRBD2. This CDR3 is 20 amino acids long. The germline V gene encodes CDR1 SGHAT and CDR2 FQDESV (reference sequence). After removal of 6 bases from V and 5 bases from J, the junction contained 19 bases not matched to a gene. The CDR3 spells CASRHQPGLAGPRVNNEQFF. The CDR3 region has the DNA TGTGCCAGCAGACACCAGCCGGGACTAGCGGGACCGCGGGTCAACAATGAGCAGTTCTTC. Supplemented by reference TRBV11-1 and TRBJ2-1, the full variable domain reads EAEVAQSPRYKITEKSQAVAFWCDPISGHATLYWYRQILGQGPELLVQFQDESVVDDSQLPKDRFSAERLKGVDSTLKIQPAELGDSAMYLCASRHQPGLAGPRVNNEQFFGPGTRLTVL.

The V gene is TRBV20-1, the J gene TRBJ2-5; D gene unclear. The germline gives CDR1 DFQATT, CDR2 SNEGSKA (reference sequence). Deletions cut 1 base from V and 7 bases from J, with 13 bases between. This CDR3 has 13 residues. CDR3 nucleotides: TGCAGTGCTAGAGGGGGTTCTCTGGGGACCCAGTACTTC. Its translation: CSARGGSLGTQYF.